The 32 T cell receptor beta chains given below trace back to one sample, sequenced in a study of blood T cell repertoires in COVID-19 (dated by TCRdb to the early 2020s). The library was made by the immunoSEQ multiplex PCR assay. TCRdb mirrors the immuneACCESS table, restricted to in-frame sequences. Some clones are absent from its copies; in checked studies, under half trace to an unresolved V gene, and the reason for the others is unknown. Present in this sample are some 170,000 clones, 85% of which were seen just once. The top ten hold roughly 8% of the sample. Sequenced input: peripheral blood. These receptors were collected from a woman aged 55-75 years with acute or convalescent COVID-19.

This chain connects TRBV7-9 to TRBJ1-6; D possibly corresponds to TRBD1 (5 bases). This CDR3 has 13 amino acids. Trimming took 5 bases from V and 10 from J, leaving 12 bases between them. Germline-derived CDR1 and CDR2 are SEHNR and FQNEAQ (reference sequence). CDR3 in DNA: TGTGCCAGCAGCCTTAAGGCAGGGTCACCCCTCCACTTT. Residues: CASSLKAGSPLHF.

This clone was seen a single time. The chain links TRBV3-1 (or the pseudogene TRBV3-2) to TRBJ1-2, with D possibly being TRBD1 (5 bases). Trimming removed 4 bases from V and 4 bases from J, with 7 bases in between. Germline CDR1 LGHDT, CDR2 YNNKEL (reference sequence). The CDR3 runs to 12 residues. CDR3 nucleotides: TGTGCCAGCAGCCCAGACAGCTATGGCTACACCTTC. Translation: CASSPDSYGYTF.

The rearrangement uses TRBV19 and TRBJ1-2; D may be TRBD1 (5 bases). The CDR3 loop spans 15 amino acids. V lost 4 bases, J lost 4 bases, and 16 bases lay in between. Looked up from germline, CDR1 is LNHDA and CDR2 is SQIVND (reference sequence). DNA of the CDR3: TGTGCCAGTAGTACTCTCTCCACCGGGGGCTATGGCTACACCTTC. This codes for CASSTLSTGGYGYTF.

In nucleotides, the CDR3 is TGTGCCAGCACGGAACGGCAGGGTAATCAGCCCCAGCATTTT. It yields the protein CASTERQGNQPQHF. The V and J genes are TRBV2 and TRBJ1-5; D may be TRBD1 (5 bases). V was shortened by 7 bases and J by 4 bases, with 14 bases between the two germline ends. Germline assignment: CDR1 SNHLY and CDR2 FYNNEI. The CDR3 covers 14 residues.

The chain uses TRBV19 and TRBJ1-5, with D unclear. Trimming removed 3 bases at V and 6 bases at J, with 9 bases between. CDR1 LNHDA and CDR2 SQIVND come from the germline V gene (reference sequence). This CDR3 is 13 amino acids long. CDR3 sequence: CASSISGSQPQHF. The CDR3 region has the DNA TGTGCCAGTAGTATCTCAGGTAGTCAGCCCCAGCATTTT.

The rearrangement uses TRBV4-1 and TRBJ1-1, with D maybe TRBD1 (6 bases). CDR3 length: 13 residues. Trimming took 0 bases from V and 8 from J, leaving 10 bases between them. Germline V lookup: CDR1 MGHRA, CDR2 YSYEKL. The CDR3 DNA reads TGCGCCAGCAGCCAAGATTGGGGGGGCGAAGCTTTCTTT. It translates to CASSQDWGGEAFF.

The chain has TRBV29-1 and TRBJ2-7; 11 nucleotides align to TRBD1. V lost 6 bases, J lost 7 bases, and 14 bases stayed unmatched. The germline V gene has CDR1 SQVTM and CDR2 ANQGSEA. This CDR3 comprises 15 residues. The CDR3 protein is CSVTGTGGGRLEQYF. CDR3 coding DNA: TGCAGCGTGACCGGGACAGGGGGGGGTAGATTAGAGCAGTACTTC.

With respect to this clone: Germline is not matched at one junction end, which may reflect a read error. The rearrangement links TRBV7-7 to TRBJ2-5, with TRBD1 matching 9 bases. This CDR3 is built from 15 residues. The germline V gene has CDR1 SSHAT and CDR2 FNYEAQ (reference sequence). The CDR3 reads CASSLGGQGTETQYF. The DNA of the CDR3 is TGTGCTAGCAGCTTAGGGGGACAGGGTACGGAGACCCAGTACTTC.

This chain uses TRBV6-1 with TRBJ1-3, with 8 positions matching TRBD1. Per the germline V gene, CDR1 is MNHNS and CDR2 is SASEGT. Trimming removed 6 bases from V and 0 bases from J; junction bases left unmatched: 4. The CDR3 sequence is 15 residues long. As DNA, the CDR3 is TGTGCCAGCAGCCAACAGGGGGGCTCTGGAAACACCATATATTTT. This encodes CASSQQGGSGNTIYF.

V usage is TRBV5-1 and J usage is TRBJ2-1; D is perhaps TRBD1 (6 bases). CDR1 and CDR2 from the germline V gene are SGHRS and YFSETQ. V was clipped by 3 bases and J by 0 bases, with 16 bases between them. The CDR3 is made up of 17 amino acids. This chain's CDR3 is CASSSGQHTSSYNEQFF. The DNA of the CDR3 is TGCGCCAGCAGCTCAGGACAGCACACAAGCTCCTACAATGAGCAGTTCTTC.

The chain carries TRBV10-3 and TRBJ1-5; 8 nucleotides line up with TRBD1. The V gene end was trimmed by 7 bases and the J gene end by 4 bases; junction bases not matched to a gene: 9. The germline V gene has CDR1 ENHRY and CDR2 SYGVKD. The CDR3 is 15 amino acids. The CDR3 nucleotides read TGTGCCATCAAGGGGGGAACAGGGGGAAATCAGCCCCAGCATTTT. Translating gives CAIKGGTGGNQPQHF.

Worth noting for this clone: The same CDR3 is also encoded by other DNA sequences in this sample. This chain joins TRBV7-9 and TRBJ1-5, with 9 bases lining up with TRBD1. Germline CDR1 and CDR2: SEHNR and FQNEAQ (reference sequence). There are 14 residues in the CDR3. V trimming: 5 bases; J trimming: 4 bases; junction bases outside the gene matches: 3. The CDR3 reads CASSPGTGNQPQHF. CDR3 sequence (DNA): TGTGCCAGCAGCCCGGGGACAGGGAATCAGCCCCAGCATTTT.

V and J are TRBV28 and TRBJ2-1; D is unclear. V was clipped by 5 bases and J by 1 base, with 15 bases between them. This CDR3 is built from 16 residues. The V gene's germline CDR1 is MDHEN and CDR2 SYDVKM. The CDR3 DNA sequence: TGTGCCAGCAGTCCCCCTGGGTCTAGGTCCTACAATGAGCAGTTCTTC. Amino acid sequence: CASSPPGSRSYNEQFF.

V usage is TRBV3-1 (or the pseudogene TRBV3-2) and J usage is TRBJ1-1; possible D gene TRBD1, 6 bases. Between the trimmed V and J ends, which lost 1 base and 0 bases, there was a span of 6 bases. CDR3 length equals 14 residues. Germline V gives CDR1 LGHDT, CDR2 YNNKEL (reference sequence). The CDR3 region has the DNA TGTGCCAGCAGCCAAGCAGGGGTGAACACTGAAGCTTTCTTT. It codes for CASSQAGVNTEAFF.

The chain employs TRBV3-1 (or the pseudogene TRBV3-2) and TRBJ2-1; D is perhaps TRBD2 (6 bases). V shed 5 bases and J shed 1 base, with 12 bases lying between them. This CDR3 contains 15 residues. CDR1 is LGHDT and CDR2 is YNNKEL in the germline V gene (reference sequence). The CDR3 nucleotides read TGTGCCAGCAGCGAACCTAGCGTGTCCTACAATGAGCAGTTCTTC. The encoded protein is CASSEPSVSYNEQFF.

The chain is built from TRBV21-1 and TRBJ1-5. TRBV21-1 is marked as a pseudogene. This CDR3 region has 16 residues. CDR3 amino acids: CASSPTPSVYNQPQHF. The CDR3, as DNA: TGTGCCAGCAGCCCCACGCCATCGGTGTACAATCAGCCCCAGCATTTT.

The rearrangement uses TRBV19 and TRBJ1-2; 7 bases line up with TRBD1. This CDR3 is 16 amino acids long. CDR1 and CDR2 (germline): LNHDA, SQIVND (reference sequence). V gave up 1 base and J gave up 4 bases; unmatched junction bases: 9. CDR3 DNA sequence: TGTGCCAGTAGTATAGTCCAAGGGGGCAGGGGCTATGGCTACACCTTC. Encoded protein: CASSIVQGGRGYGYTF.

This chain connects TRBV6-6 to TRBJ1-3, with 7 bases aligning to TRBD1. Germline CDR1 is MNHNY and CDR2 is SVGAGI (reference sequence). CDR3 length: 13 amino acids. V was clipped by 6 bases and J by 4 bases; unmatched bases: 3. In DNA, the CDR3 is TGTGCCAGCAGCCGACAGGGAGGAAACACCATATATTTT. This gives the protein CASSRQGGNTIYF.

With regard to this clone: Germline and junction disagree at one end, which may indicate a read error. The rearrangement links TRBV27 to TRBJ1-2; D is undetermined. CDR1 and CDR2 from the germline V gene are MNHEY and SMNVEV (reference sequence). This CDR3 has 13 residues. The CDR3 here is CASSISAGYGYTF. CDR3 coding DNA: TGTGCCAGCAGTATATCAGCGGGCTATGGCTACACCTTC.

This sequence joins TRBV5-4 and TRBJ1-2; possibly TRBD1 for D (6 bases). V lost 0 bases and J 8 bases, leaving 14 bases between the germline ends. There are 14 residues in the CDR3. Germline V CDR1 and CDR2: SGHNT, YYREEE (reference sequence). The CDR3 DNA reads TGTGCCAGCAGCTTGGACAGGGTCAGTCGCGGCTACACCTTC. It yields the protein CASSLDRVSRGYTF.

The rearrangement links TRBV5-1 to TRBJ2-3; a weak D match, TRBD2 (5 bases). Germline V lookup: CDR1 SGHRS, CDR2 YFSETQ. The CDR3 runs to 14 residues. V lost 4 bases and J 4 bases, leaving 13 bases between the germline ends. CDR3 amino acids: CASSPPSTPDTQYF. The CDR3 nucleotides are TGCGCCAGCAGCCCCCCTAGCACCCCAGATACGCAGTATTTT.

The chain carries TRBV11-2 and TRBJ1-1; D not certain. V was trimmed by 7 bases and J by 1 base, leaving 16 bases between them. The CDR3 totals 15 residues. Germline loops: CDR1 SGHAT, CDR2 FQNNGV. The CDR3 protein is CASTEMGRRNTEAFF. CDR3 sequence (DNA): TGTGCCAGCACCGAAATGGGGAGGAGGAACACTGAAGCTTTCTTT.

This chain joins TRBV11-3 and TRBJ2-1, with 11 bases that match TRBD2. Unmatched junction bases numbered 6, after V lost 3 bases and J lost 5 bases. This CDR3 spans 16 amino acids. Germline assignment: CDR1 SGHNT and CDR2 YENEEA. This chain's CDR3 is CASSFSGRAKDNEQFF. The CDR3, as DNA: TGTGCCAGCAGCTTTAGCGGGAGGGCCAAGGACAATGAGCAGTTCTTC. The full variable domain, with the rest looked up from reference TRBV11-3 and TRBJ2-1, is EAGVVQSPRYKIIEKKQPVAFWCNPISGHNTLYWYLQNLGQGPELLIRYENEEAVDDSQLPKDRFSAERLKGVDSTLKIQPAELGDSAVYLCASSFSGRAKDNEQFFGPGTRLTVL.

This sequence joins TRBV3-1 (or the pseudogene TRBV3-2) and TRBJ1-2; a weak D match, TRBD1 (5 bases). Germline CDR1 LGHDT, CDR2 YNNKEL (reference sequence). This CDR3 spans 12 amino acids. V lost 2 bases, J lost 8 bases, and 9 bases lay in between. CDR3 nucleotide sequence: TGTGCCAGCAGCCAACAGGGAGGAGGCTACACCTTC. It yields the protein CASSQQGGGYTF.

This clone was recorded a few times. The chain combines TRBV10-3 with TRBJ1-1; possibly TRBD1 for D (5 bases). The CDR3 spans 13 residues. V lost 11 bases to trimming and J lost 1 base, with 14 bases between them. CDR1 is ENHRY, CDR2 SYGVKD, per germline. This chain's CDR3 is CAGHGAGNTEAFF. Here the CDR3 DNA reads TGTGCCGGCCATGGGGCTGGGAACACTGAAGCTTTCTTT.

The chain employs TRBV29-1 and TRBJ2-1; 9 positions match TRBD2. Losses at the gene ends were 6 bases for V and 7 bases for J; bases not matched to a gene: 10. CDR1 SQVTM and CDR2 ANQGSEA come from the germline V gene. CDR3 length: 14 amino acids. The CDR3 DNA sequence: TGCAGCGTCTCGCCGGGACTAGCATCTAATGAGCAGTTCTTC. Translating gives CSVSPGLASNEQFF.

This rearrangement joins TRBV5-4 to TRBJ2-1; a possible D gene is TRBD1 (6 bases). The CDR3 loop spans 17 amino acids. Trimming stripped 4 bases from V and 5 bases from J, with 22 bases between. Germline-derived CDR1 and CDR2 are SGHNT and YYREEE (reference sequence). CDR3 bases: TGTGCCAGCAGCCCCAGCCTATTTACGACAGGCCACAATGAGCAGTTCTTC. Its protein product is CASSPSLFTTGHNEQFF.

The chain joins TRBV5-1 to TRBJ1-1; no clear D. Trimming removed 4 bases from V and 0 bases from J, with 4 bases in between. The CDR3 runs 12 residues. Germline lookup yields CDR1 SGHRS and CDR2 YFSETQ. CDR3 region: CASSRVNTEAFF. For the CDR3, the DNA is TGCGCCAGCAGCAGAGTGAACACTGAAGCTTTCTTT.

This clone was seen only a few times. V and J are TRBV2 and TRBJ1-1; 9 positions match TRBD1. Germline V gene lookup returns CDR1 SNHLY and CDR2 FYNNEI. The CDR3 is made up of 14 amino acids. V lost 7 bases and J lost 4; bases outside the gene matches: 7. CDR3 DNA: TGTGCCAGCAACCCCCGGACAGGGGCCACTGAAGCTTTCTTT. Protein product: CASNPRTGATEAFF.

The chain couples TRBV7-8 to TRBJ1-2; possibly TRBD1 for D (5 bases). Germline V gives CDR1 SGHVS, CDR2 FQNEAQ. Trimming shortened V by 5 bases and J by 1 base, and 11 bases separated the two germline ends. The CDR3 is made up of 14 amino acids. CDR3 sequence (DNA): TGTGCCAGCAGCCCGGGACTGATTAACTATGGCTACACCTTC. This codes for CASSPGLINYGYTF.

The J gene is TRBJ1-2, the V gene TRBV3-1 (or the pseudogene TRBV3-2), with TRBD1 matching 7 bases. Germline-derived CDR1 and CDR2 are LGHDT and YNNKEL (reference sequence). V lost 4 bases to trimming and J lost 8 bases; unmatched junction nucleotides: 4. The CDR3 extends over 12 amino acids. The CDR3 DNA reads TGTGCCAGCAGCCGACAGGGCGCCGGCTACACCTTC. Translated: CASSRQGAGYTF.

The chain uses TRBV28 and TRBJ1-6; 9 bases agree with TRBD1. The CDR3 covers 15 residues. Germline loops: CDR1 MDHEN, CDR2 SYDVKM. With V trimmed by 1 base and J by 10 bases, 5 bases remained unmatched. CDR3 loop: CASSLSGQGDSPLHF. In nucleotides, the CDR3 is TGTGCCAGCAGTTTATCGGGACAGGGTGACTCACCCCTCCACTTT.